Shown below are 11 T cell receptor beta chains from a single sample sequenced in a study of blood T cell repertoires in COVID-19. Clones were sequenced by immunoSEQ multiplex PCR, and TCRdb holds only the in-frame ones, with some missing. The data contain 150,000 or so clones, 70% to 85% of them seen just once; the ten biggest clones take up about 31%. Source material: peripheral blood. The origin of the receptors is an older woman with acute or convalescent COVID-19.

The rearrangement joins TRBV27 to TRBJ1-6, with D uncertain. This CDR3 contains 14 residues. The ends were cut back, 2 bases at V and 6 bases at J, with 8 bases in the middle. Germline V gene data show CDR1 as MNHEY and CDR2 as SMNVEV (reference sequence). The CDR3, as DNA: TGTGCCAGCAGTTTAATTGTCGGTAATTCACCCCTCCACTTT. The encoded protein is CASSLIVGNSPLHF.

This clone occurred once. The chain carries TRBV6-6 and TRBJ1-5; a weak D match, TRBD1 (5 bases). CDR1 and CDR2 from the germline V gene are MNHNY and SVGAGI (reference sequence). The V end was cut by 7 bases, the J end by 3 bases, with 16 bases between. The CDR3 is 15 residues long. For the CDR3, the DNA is TGTGCCAGCACCCTCAGGGAACTGATCAATCAGCCCCAGCATTTT. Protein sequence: CASTLRELINQPQHF.

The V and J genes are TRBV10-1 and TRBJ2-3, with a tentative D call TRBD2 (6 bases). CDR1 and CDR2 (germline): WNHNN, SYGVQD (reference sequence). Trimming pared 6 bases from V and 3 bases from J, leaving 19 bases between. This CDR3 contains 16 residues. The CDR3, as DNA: TGCGCCAGCAGCCACGGAGGGCAGATGGATACAGATACGCAGTATTTT. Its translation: CASSHGGQMDTDTQYF.

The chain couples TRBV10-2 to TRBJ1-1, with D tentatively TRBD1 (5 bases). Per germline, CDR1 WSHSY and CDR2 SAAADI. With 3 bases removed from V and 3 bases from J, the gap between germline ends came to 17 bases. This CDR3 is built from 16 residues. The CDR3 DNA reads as TGCGCCAGCAGTGATCCGGCGGGACGTGGGGACACTGAAGCTTTCTTT. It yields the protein CASSDPAGRGDTEAFF.

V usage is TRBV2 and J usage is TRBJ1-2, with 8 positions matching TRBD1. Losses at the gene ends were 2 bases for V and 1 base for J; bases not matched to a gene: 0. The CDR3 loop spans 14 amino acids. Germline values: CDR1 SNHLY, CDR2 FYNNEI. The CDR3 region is CASSETGGNYGYTF. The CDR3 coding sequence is TGTGCCAGCAGTGAAACAGGGGGTAACTATGGCTACACCTTC.

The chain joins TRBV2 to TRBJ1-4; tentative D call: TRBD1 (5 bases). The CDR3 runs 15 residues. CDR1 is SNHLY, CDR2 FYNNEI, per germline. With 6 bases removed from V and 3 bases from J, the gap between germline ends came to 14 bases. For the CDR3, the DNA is TGTGCCAGCAGCCCTCAAGGGGCGCCTAATGAAAAACTGTTTTTT. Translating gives CASSPQGAPNEKLFF. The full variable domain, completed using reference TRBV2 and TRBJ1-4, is EPEVTQTPSHQVTQMGQEVILRCVPISNHLYFYWYRQILGQKVEFLVSFYNNEISEKSEIFDDQFSVERPDGSNFTLKIRSTKLEDSAMYFCASSPQGAPNEKLFFGSGTQLSVL.

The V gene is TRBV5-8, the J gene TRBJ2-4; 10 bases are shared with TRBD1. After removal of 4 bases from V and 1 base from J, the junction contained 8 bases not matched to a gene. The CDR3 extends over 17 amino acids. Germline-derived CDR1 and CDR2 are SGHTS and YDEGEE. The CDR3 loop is CASSRFLGQGAKNIQYF. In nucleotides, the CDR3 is TGTGCCAGCAGCCGTTTTCTGGGACAGGGGGCCAAAAACATTCAGTACTTC.

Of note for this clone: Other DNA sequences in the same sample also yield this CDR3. The CDR3 coding sequence is TGTGCCAGCAGCTTGCGAACAGTGCAGCCCCAGCATTTT. It is translated as CASSLRTVQPQHF. The chain is built from TRBV28 and TRBJ1-5; D call uncertain. The V end was cut by 6 bases, the J end by 7 bases, with 13 bases between. CDR3 length: 13 residues. Germline V CDR1 and CDR2: MDHEN, SYDVKM.

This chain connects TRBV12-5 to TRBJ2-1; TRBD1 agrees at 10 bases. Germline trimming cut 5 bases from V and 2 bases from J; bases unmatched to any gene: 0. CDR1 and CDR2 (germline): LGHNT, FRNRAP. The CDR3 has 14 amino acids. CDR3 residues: CASGGQGAYNEQFF. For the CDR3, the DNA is TGTGCTAGTGGTGGACAGGGGGCCTACAATGAGCAGTTCTTC.

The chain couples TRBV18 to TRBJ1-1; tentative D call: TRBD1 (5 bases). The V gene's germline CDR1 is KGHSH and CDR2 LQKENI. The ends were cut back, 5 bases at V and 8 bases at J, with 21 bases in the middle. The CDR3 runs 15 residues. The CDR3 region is CASSASDSPSREAFF. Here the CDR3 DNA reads TGTGCCAGCTCAGCGAGCGACAGCCCCTCCAGGGAAGCTTTCTTT. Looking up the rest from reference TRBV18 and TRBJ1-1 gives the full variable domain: NAGVMQNPRHLVRRRGQEARLRCSPMKGHSHVYWYRQLPEEGLKFMVYLQKENIIDESGMPKERFSAEFPKEGPSILRIQQVVRGDSAAYFCASSASDSPSREAFFGQGTRLTVV.

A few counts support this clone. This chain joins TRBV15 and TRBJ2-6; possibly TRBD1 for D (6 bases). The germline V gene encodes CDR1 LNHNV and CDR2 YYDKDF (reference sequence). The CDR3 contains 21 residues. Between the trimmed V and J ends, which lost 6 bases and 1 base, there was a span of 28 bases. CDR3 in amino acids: CATRPGTGNTFGISGANVLTF. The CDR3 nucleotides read TGTGCCACCAGGCCCGGAACAGGGAATACGTTTGGGATTTCTGGGGCCAACGTCCTGACTTTC.